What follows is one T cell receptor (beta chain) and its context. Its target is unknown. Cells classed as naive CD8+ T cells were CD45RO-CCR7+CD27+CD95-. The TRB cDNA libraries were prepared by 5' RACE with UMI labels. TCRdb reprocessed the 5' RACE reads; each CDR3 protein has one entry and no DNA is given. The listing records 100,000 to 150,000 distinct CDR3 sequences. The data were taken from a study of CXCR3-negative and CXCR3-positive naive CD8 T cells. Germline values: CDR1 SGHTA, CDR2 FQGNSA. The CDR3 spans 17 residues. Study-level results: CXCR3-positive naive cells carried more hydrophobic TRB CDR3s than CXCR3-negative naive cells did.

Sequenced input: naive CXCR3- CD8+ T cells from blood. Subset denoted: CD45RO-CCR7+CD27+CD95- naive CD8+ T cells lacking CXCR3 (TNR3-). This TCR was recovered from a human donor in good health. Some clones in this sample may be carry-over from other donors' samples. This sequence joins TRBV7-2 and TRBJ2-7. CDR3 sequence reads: CASSLARKGQEYYEQYF.